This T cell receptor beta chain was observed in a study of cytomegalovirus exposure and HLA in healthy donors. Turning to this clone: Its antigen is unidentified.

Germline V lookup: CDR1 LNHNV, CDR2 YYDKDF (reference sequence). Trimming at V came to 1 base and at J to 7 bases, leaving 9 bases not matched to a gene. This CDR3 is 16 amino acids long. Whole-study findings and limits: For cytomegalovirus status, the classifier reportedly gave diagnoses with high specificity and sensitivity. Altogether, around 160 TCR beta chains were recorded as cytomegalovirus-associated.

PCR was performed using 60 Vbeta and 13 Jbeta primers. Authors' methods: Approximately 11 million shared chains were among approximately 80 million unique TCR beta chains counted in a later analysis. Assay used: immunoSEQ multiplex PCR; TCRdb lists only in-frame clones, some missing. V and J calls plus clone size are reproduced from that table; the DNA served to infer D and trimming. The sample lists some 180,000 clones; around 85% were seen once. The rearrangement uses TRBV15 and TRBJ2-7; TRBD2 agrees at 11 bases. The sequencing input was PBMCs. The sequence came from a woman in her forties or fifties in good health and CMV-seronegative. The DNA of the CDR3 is TGTGCCACCAGCAGAGTCATAGCGGGAGGGGGGGAAGAGCAGTACTTC. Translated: CATSRVIAGGGEEQYF.